The present TCR beta chain was sequenced within a study of blood T cell repertoires in COVID-19. About the research overall: Italy, Spain and the United States were the sources of the convalescent and acute COVID-19 samples. T cells, B-cell-depleted T cells, or PBMCs supplied cDNA or gDNA.

Study processing details: Amplifying reference gene primers gave estimates of nucleated cell counts. Profiled with immunoSEQ multiplex PCR; TCRdb holds only in-frame clones, not every one. From that table come the V and J calls and clone size; the DNA was used to work out D and trimming. Of under 300,000 clones in the sample, approximately 86% are singletons; the top ten hold approximately 7%. The junction had 5 bases not matched to a gene; V was cut back by 5 bases and J by 8 bases. Germline V gives CDR1 LNHDA, CDR2 SQIVND (reference sequence). The CDR3 has 13 residues. The sequencing input was peripheral blood. The chain joins TRBV19 to TRBJ2-1; 8 positions agree with TRBD1. The sequence came from a woman in her 70s with active or convalescent COVID-19. The DNA for the CDR3 is TGTGCCAGTAGTCAGCAGGGGGCACATGAGCAGTTCTTC. This gives the protein CASSQQGAHEQFF.